This T cell receptor (beta chain) was obtained from a study of T cells in Graves' hyperthyroidism and ophthalmopathy (dated by TCRdb to about 2019). Some background on the complete study: To identify distinguishing TCR V-J signatures, a discovery cohort of around 98 patients was used, comprising 40 to 45 with Graves' ophthalmopathy and about 59 with stable Graves' hyperthyroidism. Whether ophthalmopathy could be predicted prospectively was tested in an independent validation cohort made up of 18 to 20 hyperthyroidism patients plus 17 patients who later progressed to ophthalmopathy. The 100 discovery patients were divided at random into training and test sets in a 7:3 ratio. The study also compared thyroid tissue and blood T-cell repertoires from about 6 Graves' hyperthyroidism patients. Once sampling was done, hyperthyroidism patients were given methimazole at a starting dose of 30 mg daily, whereas ophthalmopathy patients were given high-dose intravenous methylprednisolone. TCR Vbeta CDR3 sequencing of fewer than 150 peripheral blood samples (43 ophthalmopathy, under 80 hyperthyroidism and some 17 progressor patients) is reported in the paper.

A patient counted as having stable Graves' hyperthyroidism if no progression to ophthalmopathy occurred over 18 months of follow-up. Hyperthyroidism patients were newly diagnosed, had a disease duration of under 2 months, and were aged 18 to 65 years. The study excluded patients with uncontrolled infections, other autoimmune diseases, pregnancy or lactation. Diagnoses were based on clinical symptoms, serum thyroxine and TRAb, thyroid ultrasound and orbital computed tomography. Total RNA was extracted with Trizol reagent, and quality was checked on an Agilent 2100 Bioanalyzer. This clonotype has ten or more counts. No cognate antigen has been identified for it. No clone much larger than this one lies a single base away; base qualities are absent. The V and J ends are trimmed by 0 bases and 8 bases, leaving 5 bases between them. Taken from cysteine to phenylalanine, the CDR3 has 11 residues. The sequence is cut down to CDR3 DNA, 33 bases in frame from base 1. The germline V gene (reference sequence) specifies SGHNT as CDR1 and YYREEE as CDR2.

Overall results and qualifications from the work: Sample size was not statistically predetermined, and blinding of investigators to group allocation was not performed. Blood samples also contained most of the expanded thyroid clonotypes (frequency above 0.001), which suggests that blood repertoires may reflect thyroid immune responses. In validation, the model predicted progression to ophthalmopathy with approximately 71% sensitivity and 72% to 85% specificity, a median of around 6.6 months before onset. In cross-validation, a model built on a 13 V-J signature told ophthalmopathy apart from stable hyperthyroidism with 85% to 90% sensitivity and about 81% specificity, and in testing the same model reached 80%/75%.

TCR beta CDR3 regions were amplified from RNA transcripts. For the first round of RT-PCR on the TCR CDR3, the HTBI primer set was used together with the Qiagen OneStep RT-PCR kit. A second multiplex PCR round built the libraries, followed by size selection and purification. The libraries were sequenced on an Illumina HiSeq2000 using paired-end 100 bp reads. As for how the authors treated the data: SOAPnuke was used to process the raw data, removing reads that contained adapters or uncalled bases, had a mean Phred below 15, or lacked an exact match to the constant primer or identifier. High-quality paired reads were merged with COPE v1.2.5, and unique nucleotide sequences were defined as clonotypes. Clonotypes were aligned to IMGT TRBV, TRBD and TRBJ reference segments using MiTCR v1.1. The analysis included only V-J combinations with a frequency above 0.0001, which together covered over 98% of the repertoires. A TCS score was defined as the ratio between F50 (clonal expansion) and ExV (chaos), using BLOSUM62-based TCRdist between CDR3 peptides within each V-J. Welch's t-statistics and random forest reduced around 520 V-J features to around 14, which were used in a naive Bayes classifier (R e1071). The similarity between thyroid and blood repertoires was quantified using the Morisita-Horn index. In-frame beta chains were kept once TCRdb had trimmed the public reads at Q25 with fastp and called clones with MiXCR. CDR3 protein duplicates are merged, each entry listing the most common genes and DNA. Clone size and V and J calls follow TCRdb, not the original study. In all, the sample holds approximately 46,000 distinct CDR3 sequences, and about half of those were seen once. Of the sample, about 30% falls within the top ten clones.

The receptor chain draws on TRBV5-4 and TRBJ1-1, with the D segment identity uncertain. The origin of this receptor is a woman between 45 and 65 years old with Graves' hyperthyroidism. The sample comprised peripheral blood or thyroid tissue (not recorded which). CDR3 loop: CASSLDQEAFF. The DNA sequence follows: TGTGCCAGCAGCTTGGATCAAGAAGCTTTCTTT.